This TCR beta chain was identified in a study of CD8 T cells in Susac syndrome. Random hexamers were used to reverse transcribe the RNA input (roughly 0.5 to 1 ug). From the immunoSEQ multiplex PCR reads, TCRdb called clonotypes with MiXCR, one entry per CDR3 protein. The sample holds about 180,000 distinct CDR3 sequences, roughly 92% seen once. On this clonotype: Its antigen is currently unknown.

CD8+ and CD4+ T cells from blood underwent TCR beta sequencing, which was carried out in a high-throughput format. Study-level findings and limits: The Susac syndrome CD4+ T cell repertoires displayed no clonal expansion.

Sequencing was carried out using CD4+ T cells from PBMCs. The sequence was obtained from a human donor with Susac syndrome.

DNA for the CDR3: TGTGCCAGCACCCCGGGGCAGGGCGACTATGCGCAGTTCTTC. Translating gives CASTPGQGDYAQFF. The chain couples TRBV9 to TRBJ2-1; the D call may be TRBD1 or TRBD2 (5 bases each). This CDR3 has 14 residues. CDR1 and CDR2 from the germline V gene are SGDLS and YYNGEE. The V gene lost 6 bases and the J gene lost 12 bases, with 22 bases spanning the gap. The entire variable domain, with the rest obtained from reference TRBV9 and TRBJ2-1, is as follows: DSGVTQTPKHLITATGQRVTLRCSPRSGDLSVYWYQQSLDQGLQFLIQYYNGEERAKGNILERFSAQQFPDLHSELNLSSLELGDSALYFCASTPGQGDYAQFFGPGTRLTVL.